One T cell receptor beta chain is described in this entry. Germline V gene sequence: CDR1 SNHLY, CDR2 FYNNEI. J lost 4 bases, V lost 4 bases, and 17 bases had no gene match. The CDR3 sequence is 18 residues long. Survey-level TCR beta sequencing used the immunoSEQ assay. Assay: immunoSEQ multiplex PCR; the TCRdb copy retains only in-frame clones and omits some. The sample has 45,000 to 60,000 clones, over 90% seen once. This sequence joins TRBV2 and TRBJ2-3, with 7 bases matching TRBD2. This clonotype was sampled from a man in his forties with rheumatoid arthritis. Sequencing was carried out using PBMCs. The chain's CDR3 is CASSVTPGLRRNADTQYF. The CDR3 DNA reads as TGTGCCAGCAGTGTCACTCCGGGACTACGGCGAAATGCAGATACGCAGTATTTT.